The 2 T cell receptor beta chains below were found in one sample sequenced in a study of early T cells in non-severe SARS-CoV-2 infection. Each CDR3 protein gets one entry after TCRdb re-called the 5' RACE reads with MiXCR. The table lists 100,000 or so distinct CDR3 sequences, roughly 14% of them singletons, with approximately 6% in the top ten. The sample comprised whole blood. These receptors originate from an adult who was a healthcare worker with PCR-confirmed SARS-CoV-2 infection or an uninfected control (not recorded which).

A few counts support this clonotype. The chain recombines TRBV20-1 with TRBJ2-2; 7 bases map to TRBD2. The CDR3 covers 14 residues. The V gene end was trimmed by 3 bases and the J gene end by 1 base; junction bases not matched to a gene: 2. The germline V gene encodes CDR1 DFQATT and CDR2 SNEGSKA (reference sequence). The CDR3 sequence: CSASGGRNTGELFF. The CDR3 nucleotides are TGCAGTGCTAGCGGCGGGAGGAACACCGGGGAGCTGTTTTTT.

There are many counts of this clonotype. CDR3 sequence: CASSLGSGTHTQYF. CDR3 bases: TGTGCCAGCAGCTTGGGGAGCGGGACTCATACGCAGTATTTT. J is TRBJ2-3 and V is TRBV11-2; 7 bases agree with TRBD2. The CDR3 spans 14 residues. Germline lookup yields CDR1 SGHAT and CDR2 FQNNGV. V was pared by 3 bases and J by 7 bases, with 7 bases of the junction left unmatched.